This is a list of T cell receptor beta chains from one sample in a study of blood T cell repertoires in COVID-19. Data came from immunoSEQ multiplex PCR; TCRdb stores just in-frame clones and leaves some out. The sample carries approximately 220,000 clones, 80% to 90% recorded once. Material for sequencing was PBMCs or T cells enriched from blood (not recorded which). The receptors were gathered from a woman aged 18-29 years in a cohort exposed to, infected with or recovered from COVID-19 (not recorded which). Each CDR3 is given with its conserved first and last residue. The order of the fields is clone size, CDR3 length, D gene, V gene, J gene, CDR3 protein, CDR3 DNA. A D gene is named only where the DNA matches it firmly. The size entry is marked missing in some rows and otherwise reads once, few, many or a size class.

clone size: .; CDR3 length: 19; D gene: TRBD2; V gene: TRBV5-4; J gene: TRBJ2-3; CDR3 protein: CASSLAPLAEETSTDTQYF; CDR3 DNA: TGTGCCAGCAGCTTGGCCCCGCTAGCGGAGGAAACTAGCACAGATACGCAGTATTTT
clone size: .; CDR3 length: 19; D gene: TRBD2; V gene: TRBV6-6; J gene: TRBJ2-1; CDR3 protein: CASSRTLGGGTSGSHEQFF; CDR3 DNA: TGTGCCAGCAGTCGTACTCTTGGGGGGGGGACTAGCGGGAGCCATGAGCAGTTCTTC
clone size: .; CDR3 length: 16; D gene: TRBD1; V gene: TRBV2; J gene: TRBJ1-6; CDR3 protein: CASKDRGVNTNSPLHF; CDR3 DNA: TGTGCCAGCAAAGACAGGGGTGTGAATACTAATTCACCCCTCCACTTT
clone size: .; CDR3 length: 13; D gene: .; V gene: TRBV5-8; J gene: TRBJ1-1; CDR3 protein: CASSLTGNTEAFF; CDR3 DNA: TGTGCCAGCAGCTTGACCGGGAACACTGAAGCTTTCTTT
clone size: .; CDR3 length: 15; D gene: .; V gene: TRBV5-1; J gene: TRBJ2-7; CDR3 protein: CASSLDRGAQNEQYF; CDR3 DNA: TGCGCCAGCAGCTTGGACCGCGGGGCGCAGAACGAGCAGTACTTC
clone size: .; CDR3 length: 15; D gene: TRBD1; V gene: TRBV11-2; J gene: TRBJ1-1; CDR3 protein: CASSSLTGANTEAFF; CDR3 DNA: TGTGCCAGCAGCTCCCTGACAGGGGCGAACACTGAAGCTTTCTTT
clone size: .; CDR3 length: 16; D gene: .; V gene: TRBV5-1; J gene: TRBJ1-4; CDR3 protein: CASSSQGEATNEKLFF; CDR3 DNA: TGCGCCAGCAGCTCACAGGGCGAGGCAACTAATGAAAAACTGTTTTTT
clone size: .; CDR3 length: 16; D gene: .; V gene: TRBV2; J gene: TRBJ1-5; CDR3 protein: CASSEAPYRVGQPQHF; CDR3 DNA: TGTGCCAGCAGTGAAGCGCCCTACAGGGTTGGGCAGCCCCAGCATTTT
clone size: .; CDR3 length: 15; D gene: .; V gene: TRBV28; J gene: TRBJ2-7; CDR3 protein: CASSLWEQGRNEQYF; CDR3 DNA: TGTGCCAGCAGTTTATGGGAACAGGGTCGCAACGAGCAGTACTTC
clone size: .; CDR3 length: 16; D gene: .; V gene: TRBV7-9; J gene: TRBJ1-4; CDR3 protein: CASSPPTREAAGKLFF; CDR3 DNA: TGTGCCAGCAGCCCTCCGACGAGGGAGGCAGCCGGAAAACTGTTTTTT
clone size: .; CDR3 length: 20; D gene: TRBD1; V gene: TRBV5-5; J gene: TRBJ2-6; CDR3 protein: CASSLIPSQGGLSGANVLTF; CDR3 DNA: TGTGCCAGCAGCTTGATACCTTCACAGGGGGGCCTCTCTGGGGCCAACGTCCTGACTTTC
clone size: once; CDR3 length: 17; D gene: TRBD2; V gene: TRBV9; J gene: TRBJ2-3; CDR3 protein: CASSVEGAGVSTDTQYF; CDR3 DNA: TGTGCCAGCAGCGTAGAAGGTGCGGGGGTAAGCACAGATACGCAGTATTTT
clone size: .; CDR3 length: 14; D gene: .; V gene: TRBV27; J gene: TRBJ1-4; CDR3 protein: CASSLYPGLEKLFF; CDR3 DNA: TGTGCCAGCAGTTTATACCCAGGGCTGGAAAAACTGTTTTTT
clone size: .; CDR3 length: 14; D gene: TRBD1; V gene: TRBV6-5; J gene: TRBJ2-7; CDR3 protein: CASSKQGATYEQYF; CDR3 DNA: TGTGCCAGCAGTAAACAGGGGGCCACCTACGAGCAGTACTTC
clone size: once; CDR3 length: 16; D gene: TRBD1; V gene: TRBV18; J gene: TRBJ2-1; CDR3 protein: CASSLIAGGNNNEQFF; CDR3 DNA: TGTGCCAGCTCACTCATCGCAGGGGGCAACAACAATGAGCAGTTCTTC
clone size: .; CDR3 length: 12; D gene: .; V gene: TRBV27; J gene: TRBJ1-1; CDR3 protein: CASSLPGRGAFF; CDR3 DNA: TGTGCCAGCAGTTTACCGGGCCGAGGGGCTTTCTTT
clone size: .; CDR3 length: 14; D gene: .; V gene: TRBV5-8; J gene: TRBJ1-1; CDR3 protein: CASSIDRGNTEAFF; CDR3 DNA: TGTGCCAGCAGCATAGACAGAGGGAACACTGAAGCTTTCTTT
clone size: few; CDR3 length: 16; D gene: .; V gene: TRBV28; J gene: TRBJ1-5; CDR3 protein: CASSLGGAGPLIAQHF; CDR3 DNA: TGTGCCAGCAGTTTAGGCGGGGCAGGCCCGTTGATAGCCCAGCATTTT
clone size: .; CDR3 length: 19; D gene: TRBD2; V gene: TRBV7-3; J gene: TRBJ2-1; CDR3 protein: CASSLTGVVAGALYNEQFF; CDR3 DNA: TGTGCCAGCAGCTTAACGGGGGTGGTAGCGGGAGCTCTATACAATGAGCAGTTCTTC
clone size: .; CDR3 length: 12; D gene: .; V gene: TRBV27; J gene: TRBJ2-7; CDR3 protein: CASSFHGREQYF; CDR3 DNA: TGTGCCAGCAGTTTTCACGGTCGCGAGCAGTACTTC
clone size: .; CDR3 length: 16; D gene: .; V gene: TRBV19; J gene: TRBJ2-2; CDR3 protein: CASSKGGARNTGELFF; CDR3 DNA: TGTGCCAGTAGTAAGGGTGGGGCAAGGAACACCGGGGAGCTGTTTTTT
clone size: .; CDR3 length: 13; D gene: .; V gene: TRBV2; J gene: TRBJ2-7; CDR3 protein: CASSEGRTYEQYF; CDR3 DNA: TGTGCCAGCAGTGAGGGGAGGACCTACGAGCAGTACTTC
clone size: .; CDR3 length: 13; D gene: .; V gene: TRBV19; J gene: TRBJ1-5; CDR3 protein: CASNRVGNQPQHF; CDR3 DNA: TGTGCCAGCAACAGGGTTGGCAATCAGCCCCAGCATTTT
clone size: .; CDR3 length: 14; D gene: .; V gene: TRBV5-4; J gene: TRBJ1-1; CDR3 protein: CASSLAGGNTEAFF; CDR3 DNA: TGTGCCAGCAGCTTGGCCGGGGGGAACACTGAAGCTTTCTTT
clone size: .; CDR3 length: 14; D gene: .; V gene: TRBV30; J gene: TRBJ2-7; CDR3 protein: CAWSAPGFYYEQYF; CDR3 DNA: TGTGCCTGGAGTGCCCCGGGATTCTACTACGAGCAGTACTTC
clone size: .; CDR3 length: 13; D gene: .; V gene: TRBV6-5; J gene: TRBJ1-1; CDR3 protein: CASRLRENTEAFF; CDR3 DNA: TGTGCCAGCAGACTACGAGAGAACACTGAAGCTTTCTTT
clone size: once; CDR3 length: 15; D gene: TRBD1; V gene: TRBV11-2; J gene: TRBJ2-1; CDR3 protein: CASSLERTGFDEQFF; CDR3 DNA: TGTGCCAGCAGCTTAGAACGGACAGGGTTCGATGAGCAGTTCTTC
clone size: .; CDR3 length: 15; D gene: TRBD1; V gene: TRBV7-9; J gene: TRBJ1-6; CDR3 protein: CASSLDAGGYSPLHF; CDR3 DNA: TGTGCCAGCAGCTTAGACGCAGGGGGTTATTCACCCCTCCACTTT
clone size: .; CDR3 length: 18; D gene: .; V gene: TRBV18; J gene: TRBJ1-3; CDR3 protein: CASSPPAGLDSSGNTIYF; CDR3 DNA: TGTGCCAGCTCACCACCGGCAGGGCTCGACTCCTCTGGAAACACCATATATTTT
clone size: .; CDR3 length: 11; D gene: .; V gene: TRBV14; J gene: TRBJ2-1; CDR3 protein: CASKIGQEQFF; CDR3 DNA: TGTGCCAGCAAGATTGGGCAGGAGCAGTTCTTC
clone size: once; CDR3 length: 11; D gene: .; V gene: TRBV5-1; J gene: TRBJ1-1; CDR3 protein: CASSLAGEAFF; CDR3 DNA: TGCGCCAGCAGCTTGGCGGGAGAAGCTTTCTTT
clone size: .; CDR3 length: 15; D gene: TRBD2; V gene: TRBV5-6; J gene: TRBJ2-1; CDR3 protein: CASSLSLAVYNEQFF; CDR3 DNA: TGTGCCAGCAGCTTGTCACTAGCGGTTTACAATGAGCAGTTCTTC
clone size: .; CDR3 length: 13; D gene: .; V gene: TRBV27; J gene: TRBJ1-1; CDR3 protein: CASSPTGVSEAFF; CDR3 DNA: TGTGCCAGCAGCCCGACAGGAGTGAGTGAAGCTTTCTTT
clone size: .; CDR3 length: 19; D gene: .; V gene: TRBV7-8; J gene: TRBJ2-5; CDR3 protein: CASSQVIGRSGLRGETQYF; CDR3 DNA: TGTGCCAGCAGCCAAGTTATTGGACGATCAGGGTTACGAGGAGAGACCCAGTACTTC
clone size: .; CDR3 length: 14; D gene: TRBD1; V gene: TRBV5-1; J gene: TRBJ1-6; CDR3 protein: CASSLGQGESPLHF; CDR3 DNA: TGCGCCAGCAGCTTGGGACAGGGGGAATCACCCCTCCACTTT
clone size: .; CDR3 length: 15; D gene: TRBD2; V gene: TRBV20-1; J gene: TRBJ2-3; CDR3 protein: CSASPPTSGEDTQYF; CDR3 DNA: TGCAGTGCTAGTCCTCCGACTAGCGGGGAAGATACGCAGTATTTT
clone size: .; CDR3 length: 13; D gene: .; V gene: TRBV6-5; J gene: TRBJ2-7; CDR3 protein: CASRTQVSYEQYF; CDR3 DNA: TGTGCCAGCAGGACACAGGTTTCCTACGAGCAGTACTTC
clone size: .; CDR3 length: 14; D gene: TRBD1; V gene: TRBV28; J gene: TRBJ2-1; CDR3 protein: CASTGTGGRDEQFF; CDR3 DNA: TGTGCCAGTACCGGGACAGGGGGTCGCGATGAGCAGTTCTTC
clone size: .; CDR3 length: 16; D gene: TRBD2; V gene: TRBV19; J gene: TRBJ2-3; CDR3 protein: CASSTWEGLAGDTQYF; CDR3 DNA: TGTGCCAGTAGTACCTGGGAGGGACTAGCAGGTGATACGCAGTATTTT
clone size: .; CDR3 length: 18; D gene: TRBD1; V gene: TRBV3-1/TRBV3-2; J gene: TRBJ2-7; CDR3 protein: CASSQDRVRQGASYEQYF; CDR3 DNA: TGTGCCAGCAGCCAAGATCGGGTAAGACAGGGGGCCTCCTACGAGCAGTACTTC